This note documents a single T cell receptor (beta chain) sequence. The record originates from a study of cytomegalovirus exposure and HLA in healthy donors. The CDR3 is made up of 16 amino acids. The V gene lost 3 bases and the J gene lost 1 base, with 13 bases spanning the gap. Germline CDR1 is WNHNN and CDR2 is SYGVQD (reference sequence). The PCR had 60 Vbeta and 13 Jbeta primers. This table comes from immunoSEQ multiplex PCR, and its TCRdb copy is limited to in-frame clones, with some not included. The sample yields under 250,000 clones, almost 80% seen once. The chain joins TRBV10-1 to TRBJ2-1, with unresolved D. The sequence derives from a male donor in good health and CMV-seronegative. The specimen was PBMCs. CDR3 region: CASSDGPLRSYNEQFF. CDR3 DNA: TGCGCCAGCAGTGATGGGCCGTTAAGGTCCTACAATGAGCAGTTCTTC.